This T cell receptor (beta chain) was found in a study of T cell repertoires in cytomegalovirus infection. Overall study results and limits: CMV-specific TCR beta clonotypes restricted by HLA-C were the ones dominating the ex vivo response. Cumulative frequency of public TCR beta families picked out carriers of CMV plus the relevant HLA.

A single record per CDR3 protein comes from TCRdb applying MiXCR to the reads. The table records 680,000 or so distinct CDR3 sequences, 35% of them present only once. From germline, CDR1 is SGHRS and CDR2 YFSETQ. The CDR3 covers 15 residues. Between the trimmed V and J ends, which lost 1 base and 3 bases, there was a span of 8 bases. This clonotype has only a few counts. No antigen is known for it. The chain couples TRBV5-1 to TRBJ1-6; D ambiguous. Sequencing was performed on PBMCs. This TCR came from a human donor in good health (CMV status not recorded). Some clones in this sample may be carry-over from other donors' samples. This chain's CDR3 is CASSLYRFYNSPLHF. The DNA for the CDR3 is TGCGCCAGCAGCTTGTACCGGTTCTATAATTCACCCCTCCACTTT.